This T cell receptor (beta chain) derives from a study of CD8+CD57+ T cells in acquired aplastic anemia. Study context: Across the sorted CD4+ and CD8+ cells, DNA amounts averaged about 3.2 ug. General observations from the study: No significant patient-versus-control difference appeared in CD8+ Simpson's diversity.

Investigators profiled TCR beta VDJ and CDR3 from genomic DNA template. In TCRdb, the reads were re-called with MiXCR into one record per CDR3 protein. The sample lists tens of thousands of distinct CDR3 sequences, roughly two thirds occurring once. As regards this clonotype: Its antigen is unknown.

The CDR3 length is 16 residues. The V end was cut by 5 bases, the J end by 0 bases, with 16 bases between. Germline V CDR1 and CDR2: LNHNV, YYDKDF (reference sequence). Sequencing involved patients with CD8+CD57+ cell expansion previously shown by flow cytometry. Acquired aplastic anemia of severe grade affected all patients. Patients had undergone no therapy by the time their blood was sampled. Material: sorted CD4+, CD8+, or CD8+CD57+ T cells (not recorded which) from PBMCs. This chain links TRBV15 with TRBJ1-1; D is unresolved. This TCR was sampled from a human donor with aplastic anemia. In DNA form, the CDR3 reads TGTGCCACCAGCCCAGTAGTAGGGAAAGTGAACACTGAAGCTTTCTTT. Its translation is CATSPVVGKVNTEAFF.